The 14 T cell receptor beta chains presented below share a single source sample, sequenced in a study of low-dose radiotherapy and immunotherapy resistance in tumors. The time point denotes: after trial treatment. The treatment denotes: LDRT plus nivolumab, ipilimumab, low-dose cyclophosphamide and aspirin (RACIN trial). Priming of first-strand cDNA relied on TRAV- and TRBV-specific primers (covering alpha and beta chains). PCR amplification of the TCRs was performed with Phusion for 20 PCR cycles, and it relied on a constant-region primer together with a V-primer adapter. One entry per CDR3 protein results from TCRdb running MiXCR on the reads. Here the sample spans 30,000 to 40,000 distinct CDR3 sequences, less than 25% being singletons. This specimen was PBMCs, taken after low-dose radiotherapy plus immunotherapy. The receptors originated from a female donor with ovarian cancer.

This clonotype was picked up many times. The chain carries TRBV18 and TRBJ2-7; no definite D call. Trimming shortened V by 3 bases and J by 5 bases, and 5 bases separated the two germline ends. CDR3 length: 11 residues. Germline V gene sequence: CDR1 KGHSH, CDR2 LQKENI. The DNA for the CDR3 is TGTGCCAGCTCACCTATGGACGAGCAGTACTTC. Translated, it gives CASSPMDEQYF.

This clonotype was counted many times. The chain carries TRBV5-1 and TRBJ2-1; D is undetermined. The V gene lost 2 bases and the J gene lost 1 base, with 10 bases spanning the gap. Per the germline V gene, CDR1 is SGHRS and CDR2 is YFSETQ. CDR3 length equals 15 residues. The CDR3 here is CASSFTSVSYNEQFF. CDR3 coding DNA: TGCGCCAGCAGCTTTACTTCGGTGTCCTACAATGAGCAGTTCTTC.

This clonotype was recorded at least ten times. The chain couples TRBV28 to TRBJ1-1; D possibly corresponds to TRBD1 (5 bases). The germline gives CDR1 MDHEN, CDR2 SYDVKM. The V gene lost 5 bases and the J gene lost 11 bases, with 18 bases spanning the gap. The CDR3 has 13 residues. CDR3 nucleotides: TGTGCCAGCAGTCCTAGGACGGGACTCGGGGCTTTCTTT. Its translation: CASSPRTGLGAFF. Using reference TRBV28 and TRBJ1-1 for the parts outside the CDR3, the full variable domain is DVKVTQSSRYLVKRTGEKVFLECVQDMDHENMFWYRQDPGLGLRLIYFSYDVKMKEKGDIPEGYSVSREKKERFSLILESASTNQTSMYLCASSPRTGLGAFFGQGTRLTVV.

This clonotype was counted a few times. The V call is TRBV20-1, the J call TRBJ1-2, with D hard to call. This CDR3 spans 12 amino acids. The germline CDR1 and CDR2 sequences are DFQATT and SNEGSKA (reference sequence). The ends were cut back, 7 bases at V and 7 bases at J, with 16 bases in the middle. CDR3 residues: CSVADAKIGYTF. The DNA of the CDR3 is TGCAGTGTCGCAGACGCAAAAATTGGCTACACCTTC.

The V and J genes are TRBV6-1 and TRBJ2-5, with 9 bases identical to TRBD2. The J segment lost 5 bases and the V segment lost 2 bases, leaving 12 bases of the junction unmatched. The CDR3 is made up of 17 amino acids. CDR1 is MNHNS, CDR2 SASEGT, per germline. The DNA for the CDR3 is TGTGCCAGCAGTGAATATGGTGCGGGAGGGCCTTCGGAGACCCAGTACTTC. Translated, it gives CASSEYGAGGPSETQYF.

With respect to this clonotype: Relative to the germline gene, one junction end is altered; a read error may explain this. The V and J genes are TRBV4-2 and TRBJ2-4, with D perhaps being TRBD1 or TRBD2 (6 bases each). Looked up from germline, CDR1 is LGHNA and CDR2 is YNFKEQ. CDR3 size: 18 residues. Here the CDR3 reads CVSSQESSGHGGKNIEYF. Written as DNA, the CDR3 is TGTGTCAGCAGCCAAGAATCCTCAGGGCACGGGGGCAAAAACATTGAGTACTTC.

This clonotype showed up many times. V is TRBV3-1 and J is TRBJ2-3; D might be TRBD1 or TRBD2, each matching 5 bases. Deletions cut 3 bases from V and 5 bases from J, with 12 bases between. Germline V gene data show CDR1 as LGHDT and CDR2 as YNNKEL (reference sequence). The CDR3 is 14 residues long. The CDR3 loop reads CASSHGTALDTQYF. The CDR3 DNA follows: TGTGCCAGCAGCCATGGGACGGCTCTAGATACGCAGTATTTT.

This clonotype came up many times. The CDR3 sequence is CASRAWAEVYEQYF. CDR3 sequence (DNA): TGTGCCAGCAGGGCCTGGGCAGAAGTCTACGAGCAGTACTTC. The chain combines TRBV2 with TRBJ2-7; D not certain. CDR1 is SNHLY and CDR2 is FYNNEI in the germline V gene. With 6 bases removed from V and 3 bases from J, the gap between germline ends came to 15 bases. This CDR3 has 14 amino acids.

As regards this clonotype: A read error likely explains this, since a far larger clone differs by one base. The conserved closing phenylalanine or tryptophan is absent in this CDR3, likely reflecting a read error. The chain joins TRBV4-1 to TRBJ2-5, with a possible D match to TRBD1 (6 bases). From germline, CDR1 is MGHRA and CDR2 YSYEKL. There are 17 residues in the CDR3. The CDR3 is CASSPLSRDTGQETQYL. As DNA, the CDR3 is TGTGCCAGCAGCCCCTTGAGCAGGGACACTGGGCAAGAGACCCAGTACCTC.

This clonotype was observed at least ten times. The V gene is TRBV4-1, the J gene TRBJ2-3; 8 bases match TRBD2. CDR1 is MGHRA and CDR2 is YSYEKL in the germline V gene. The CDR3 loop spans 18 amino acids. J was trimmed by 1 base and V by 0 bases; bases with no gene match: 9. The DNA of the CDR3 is TGCGCCAGCAGCCAAGATCCTTACTTCGGGGGGGGCACAGATACGCAGTATTTT. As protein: CASSQDPYFGGGTDTQYF.

This CDR3 reads CSARVSGTHTYGYTF. In DNA, the CDR3 is TGCAGTGCTAGAGTTTCGGGGACACATACCTATGGCTACACCTTC. This chain connects TRBV20-1 to TRBJ1-2; D perhaps matches TRBD1 (6 bases). Looked up from germline, CDR1 is DFQATT and CDR2 is SNEGSKA (reference sequence). Trimming removed 1 base from V and 4 bases from J, with 16 bases in between. The CDR3 sequence is 15 residues long.

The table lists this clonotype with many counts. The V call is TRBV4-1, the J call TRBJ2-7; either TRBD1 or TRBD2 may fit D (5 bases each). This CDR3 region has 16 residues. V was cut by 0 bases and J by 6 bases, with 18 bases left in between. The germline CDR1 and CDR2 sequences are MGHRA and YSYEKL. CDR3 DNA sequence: TGCGCCAGCAGCCAAGATGTGGGACGCATCCCTGGCGAGCAGTACTTC. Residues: CASSQDVGRIPGEQYF.

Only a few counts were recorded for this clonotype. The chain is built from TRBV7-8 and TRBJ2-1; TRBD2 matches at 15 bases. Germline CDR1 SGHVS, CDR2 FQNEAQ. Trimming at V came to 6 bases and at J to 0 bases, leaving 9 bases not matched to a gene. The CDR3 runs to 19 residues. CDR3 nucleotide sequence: TGTGCCAGCAGTTCCGGACTAGCGGGAGGGTTTAGCTCCTACAATGAGCAGTTCTTC. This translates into CASSSGLAGGFSSYNEQFF.

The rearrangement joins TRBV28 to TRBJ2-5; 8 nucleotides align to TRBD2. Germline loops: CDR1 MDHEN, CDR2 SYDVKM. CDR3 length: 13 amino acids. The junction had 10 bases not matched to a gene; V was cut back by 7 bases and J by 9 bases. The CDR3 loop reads CASTGGPGRAQYF. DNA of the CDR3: TGTGCCAGCACGGGCGGCCCCGGGAGGGCCCAGTACTTC.